This TCR beta chain appears in the sequencing data of a study of Ad26.COV2.S vaccination and SARS-CoV-2 variants. The CDR3 is 15 residues long. Germline loops: CDR1 LNHNV, CDR2 YYDKDF (reference sequence). Trimming stripped 0 bases from V and 4 bases from J, with 10 bases between. Treatment described: approximately 18 received Ad26.COV2.S at low or high dose, single or two shots; a few received placebo; per-sample allocation not given. Sampling occurred on day 63 after the first vaccine or placebo injection. Repertoires were generated with immunoSEQ multiplex PCR, while TCRdb's copy carries only in-frame clones and drops some. The repertoire includes roughly 460,000 clones, 89% of them detected once, and about 1.7% sits in the top ten.

This sequence joins TRBV15 and TRBJ2-1; no reliable D call. The source is a person between 18 and 59 years old who received the Ad26.COV2.S COVID-19 vaccine or a placebo. The sequenced sample was peripheral blood, obtained in a trial of Ad26.COV2.S vaccine versus placebo. The CDR3 DNA reads as TGTGCCACCAGCAGAGATTTCTGGGGTTACAATGAGCAGTTCTTC. This encodes CATSRDFWGYNEQFF.